A selection of T cell receptor beta chains follows, all from one sample in a study of T cell repertoires in cytomegalovirus infection. MiXCR was run by TCRdb on the reads, yielding one entry per CDR3 protein. The table includes roughly 630,000 distinct CDR3 sequences, approximately 24% detected once. Sequencing was carried out using CD8+ T cells from PBMCs. The origin of the receptors is a human donor in good health (CMV status not recorded). Some clones in this sample may be carry-over from other donors' samples. Both conserved end residues are part of each CDR3.

V gene: TRBV7-6; J gene: TRBJ2-5; CDR3 length: 17; CDR3 protein: CASSLVLGQAYQETQYF
V gene: TRBV19; J gene: TRBJ1-5; CDR3 length: 13; CDR3 protein: CASTLTGWQPQHF
V gene: TRBV12-3/TRBV12-4; J gene: TRBJ2-7; CDR3 length: 14; CDR3 protein: CASSLGNHNYEQYF
V gene: TRBV7-6; J gene: TRBJ2-1; CDR3 length: 14; CDR3 protein: CASSLQETYNEQFF
V gene: TRBV29-1; J gene: TRBJ2-1; CDR3 length: 13; CDR3 protein: CSVEGEGYNEQFF
V gene: TRBV23-1; J gene: TRBJ2-5; CDR3 length: 17; CDR3 protein: CASSPGGGRSARNTQYF
V gene: TRBV19; J gene: TRBJ2-1; CDR3 length: 16; CDR3 protein: CASSIVGGAEYNEQFF
V gene: TRBV6-6; J gene: TRBJ2-3; CDR3 length: 15; CDR3 protein: CASSREFRRTDTQYF
V gene: TRBV29-1; J gene: TRBJ1-1; CDR3 length: 13; CDR3 protein: CSVGYRGNTEAFF
V gene: TRBV29-1; J gene: TRBJ2-3; CDR3 length: 15; CDR3 protein: CSVDTSPERVDTQYF
V gene: TRBV13; J gene: TRBJ2-2; CDR3 length: 14; CDR3 protein: CASSYRSRTGELFF
V gene: TRBV4-3; J gene: TRBJ1-1; CDR3 length: 14; CDR3 protein: CASSQDSSGIEAFF
V gene: TRBV19; J gene: TRBJ2-3; CDR3 length: 15; CDR3 protein: CASSIAGGRTDTQYF
V gene: TRBV7-6; J gene: TRBJ2-3; CDR3 length: 15; CDR3 protein: CASSLARSSTDTQYF
V gene: TRBV7-2; J gene: TRBJ2-5; CDR3 length: 14; CDR3 protein: CASSPREVQETQYF
V gene: TRBV6-6; J gene: TRBJ1-4; CDR3 length: 15; CDR3 protein: CASRVRQGDGEKLFF
V gene: TRBV29-1; J gene: TRBJ1-2; CDR3 length: 14; CDR3 protein: CSVASGTGGRGYTF
V gene: TRBV7-8; J gene: TRBJ2-5; CDR3 length: 16; CDR3 protein: CASSLGPGSFGETQYF
V gene: TRBV7-9; J gene: TRBJ2-7; CDR3 length: 14; CDR3 protein: CASGPPASGVWQYF
V gene: TRBV7-3; J gene: TRBJ2-3; CDR3 length: 14; CDR3 protein: CASSLKGGTDTQYF
V gene: TRBV14; J gene: TRBJ2-5; CDR3 length: 18; CDR3 protein: CASSQDLTAGQGLETQYF
V gene: TRBV25-1; J gene: TRBJ2-3; CDR3 length: 17; CDR3 protein: CASSEYGRQASTDTQYF
V gene: TRBV7-4; J gene: TRBJ2-6; CDR3 length: 16; CDR3 protein: CASSLDERSGANVLTF
V gene: TRBV29-1; J gene: TRBJ2-1; CDR3 length: 12; CDR3 protein: CSVGLERNEQFF
V gene: TRBV20-1; J gene: TRBJ1-2; CDR3 length: 15; CDR3 protein: CSARPGQYGEYGYTF
V gene: TRBV7-8; J gene: TRBJ2-2; CDR3 length: 16; CDR3 protein: CASSIPGTGGAGELFF
V gene: TRBV5-1; J gene: TRBJ2-1; CDR3 length: 15; CDR3 protein: CASSLETRPYNEQFF
V gene: TRBV29-1; J gene: TRBJ1-1; CDR3 length: 14; CDR3 protein: CSVGGAGGFTEAFF
V gene: TRBV29-1; J gene: TRBJ2-2; CDR3 length: 14; CDR3 protein: CSVGTGGFTGELFF
V gene: TRBV25-1; J gene: TRBJ2-4; CDR3 length: 17; CDR3 protein: CASSESPARGDWDIQYF
V gene: TRBV7-9; J gene: TRBJ1-5; CDR3 length: 13; CDR3 protein: CASSLVPGQPQHF
V gene: TRBV28; J gene: TRBJ2-4; CDR3 length: 13; CDR3 protein: CASLNPGQLNQYF
V gene: TRBV12-3/TRBV12-4; J gene: TRBJ1-1; CDR3 length: 13; CDR3 protein: CASTPGGRAEAFF
V gene: TRBV5-4; J gene: TRBJ1-4; CDR3 length: 15; CDR3 protein: CASSVKGHTNEKLFF
V gene: TRBV5-5; J gene: TRBJ2-7; CDR3 length: 14; CDR3 protein: CASSSDRVFYEQYF
V gene: TRBV27; J gene: TRBJ2-1; CDR3 length: 16; CDR3 protein: CASIPSSAPSYNEQFF
V gene: TRBV5-6; J gene: TRBJ2-1; CDR3 length: 12; CDR3 protein: CASSSETALPFF
V gene: TRBV29-1; J gene: TRBJ2-5; CDR3 length: 15; CDR3 protein: CSVVSAGEDQETQYF
V gene: TRBV2; J gene: TRBJ2-5; CDR3 length: 15; CDR3 protein: CASSEGLAGGETQYF
V gene: TRBV7-9; J gene: TRBJ1-1; CDR3 length: 13; CDR3 protein: CASSSRQLPKAFF
V gene: TRBV7-6; J gene: TRBJ2-1; CDR3 length: 13; CDR3 protein: CASSSDWDNEQFF
V gene: TRBV6-6; J gene: TRBJ2-1; CDR3 length: 16; CDR3 protein: CASSDPLAGSYNEQFF
V gene: TRBV7-9; J gene: TRBJ1-4; CDR3 length: 14; CDR3 protein: CASSFRDSNEKLFF
V gene: TRBV28; J gene: TRBJ1-2; CDR3 length: 16; CDR3 protein: CASSTPRQGHNSGYTF
V gene: TRBV7-8; J gene: TRBJ2-7; CDR3 length: 13; CDR3 protein: CASSSTNYYEQYF